This TCR beta chain was captured by sequencing in a study of T-cell memory formation after mild COVID-19. Study-wide findings and caveats: Mostly located in CM and EM were contracting CD4+ clones, with contracting CD8+ clones located in EMRA. Later expanders leaned toward CD4+, whereas clones contracting from day 15 to 85 were balanced CD4/CD8. Pre-infection memory showed some responding clones, and this suggested that cross-reactive memory joined.

This clonotype was counted only a few times. Its antigen is still unknown. TCR alpha and TCR beta cDNA libraries carrying sample barcodes and UMIs came from 5'RACE with constant-segment primers. MiXCR was run by TCRdb on the 5' RACE reads, yielding one entry per CDR3 protein. The table shows 250,000 to 300,000 distinct CDR3 sequences, with 15% to 20% occurring only once. Germline loops: CDR1 SGDLS, CDR2 YYNGEE. V lost 4 bases and J 8 bases, leaving 21 bases between the germline ends. The CDR3 loop spans 16 amino acids. The rearrangement links TRBV9 to TRBJ1-4; a possible D gene is TRBD1 (5 bases). The sequence derives from a man aged 18-30 years who had mild COVID-19 (a few samples of this study predate the infection). Cell type and time point are not known. Sequencing used PBMCs or a T cell subset sorted from them (not recorded which). The CDR3 here is CASSPRTDRGEEKLFF. The CDR3, as DNA: TGTGCCAGCAGCCCCCGAACAGATCGGGGCGAGGAAAAACTGTTTTTT.